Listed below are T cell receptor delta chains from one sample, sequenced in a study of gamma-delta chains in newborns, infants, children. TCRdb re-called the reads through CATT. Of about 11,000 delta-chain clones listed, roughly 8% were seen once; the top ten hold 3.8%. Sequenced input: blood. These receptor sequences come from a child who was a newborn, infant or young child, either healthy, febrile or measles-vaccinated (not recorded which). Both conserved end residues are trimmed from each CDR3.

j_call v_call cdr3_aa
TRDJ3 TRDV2 ACDTVLGDTSSWDTRQMF
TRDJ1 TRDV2 ACDTVGGTGGYRDKLI
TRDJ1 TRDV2 ACDGLGDLLYTDKLI
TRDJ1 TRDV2 ACDFLNGYTDKLI
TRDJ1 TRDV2 ACDTILGGYAPRGHTDKLI
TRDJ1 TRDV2 ACDTVGDRSTDKLI
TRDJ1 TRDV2 ACDTVSTGGYAGTDKLI
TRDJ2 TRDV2 ACDTVLGDDGRGLTAQLF
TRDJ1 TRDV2 ACDMITGGIRHVVDKLI
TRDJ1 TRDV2 ACDTRGGIRRYTDKLI
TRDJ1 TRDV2 ACDLLGDQPYTDKLI
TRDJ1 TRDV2 ACDLAGLNTGYTDKLI
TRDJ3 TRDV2 ACDTPVLGDGRISSWDTRQMF
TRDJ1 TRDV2 ACGPVGSSEGNTDKLI
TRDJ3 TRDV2 ACDTGIPSSWDTRQMF
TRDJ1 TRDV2 ACDPLGFNTDKLI
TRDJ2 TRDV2 ACDTLGDTAQLF
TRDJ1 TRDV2 ACDTIMGELFYTDKLI
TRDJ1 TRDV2 ACDTLLGGGIPPPYTDKLI
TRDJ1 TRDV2 ACDNLLGAKYTDKLI
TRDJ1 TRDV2 ACDRVTGGYALDTDKLI
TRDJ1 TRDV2 ACDTIAGGYGKLI
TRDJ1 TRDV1 ALGETPPYWGTYTDKLI
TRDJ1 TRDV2 ACDLLGDRGTDKLI
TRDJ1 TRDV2 ACDTLAWGSREGTDKLI
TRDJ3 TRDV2 ACDTGGPSSWDTRQMF
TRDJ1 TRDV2 ACDSIGTDKLI
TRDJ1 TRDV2 ACDPLGPTTDKLI
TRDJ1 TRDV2 ACEGLGEKTDKLI
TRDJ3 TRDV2 ACDPIFRTGDHGSWDTRQMF
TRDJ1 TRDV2 ACDSLGDYTDKLI
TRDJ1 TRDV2 ACDTVSATGGYRGTDKLI
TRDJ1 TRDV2 ACDSTGGNPLSLKLI
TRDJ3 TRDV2 ACDTGWGGSSWDTRQMF
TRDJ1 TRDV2 ACDSISPGRDKLI
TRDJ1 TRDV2 ARDTVGRSDKLI
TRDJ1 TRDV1 ALGELRPFLLGDRVTVKLI
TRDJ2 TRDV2 ACDILGDTAQLF
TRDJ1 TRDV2 ACDALGGTGDKLI
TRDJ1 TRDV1 ALGGGRWGSAYTDKLI
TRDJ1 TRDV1 ALGAPRPYWGIRGGKLI
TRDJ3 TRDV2 ACDPLGDPSSSSWDTRQMF
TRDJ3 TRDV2 ACDLGGVGGYGSWDTRQMF
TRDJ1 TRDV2 ACDSLLGDTILYTDKLI
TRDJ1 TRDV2 ACDTVAGDTRNTDKLI
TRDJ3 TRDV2 ACDTATGGYSWDTRQMF
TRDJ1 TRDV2 ACDTVGDTADKLI
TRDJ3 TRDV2 ACDSSAGEYTSWDTRQMF
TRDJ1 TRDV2 ACDSLLGDTEGKLI